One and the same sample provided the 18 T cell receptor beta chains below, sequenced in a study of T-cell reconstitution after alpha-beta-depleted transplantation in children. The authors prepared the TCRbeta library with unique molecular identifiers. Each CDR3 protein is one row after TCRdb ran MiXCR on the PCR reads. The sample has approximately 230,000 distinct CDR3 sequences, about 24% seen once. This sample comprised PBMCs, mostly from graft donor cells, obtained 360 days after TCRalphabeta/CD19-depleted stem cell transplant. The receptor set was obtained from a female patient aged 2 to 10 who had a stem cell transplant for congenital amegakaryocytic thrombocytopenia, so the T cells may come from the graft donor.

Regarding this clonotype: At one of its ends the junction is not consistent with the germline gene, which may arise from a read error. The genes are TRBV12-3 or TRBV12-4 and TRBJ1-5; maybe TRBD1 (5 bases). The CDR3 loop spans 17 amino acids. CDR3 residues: CASSFVTAGWGNQAQHF. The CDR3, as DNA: TGTGCCAGCAGTTTCGTGACAGCCGGTTGGGGCAATCAGGCCCAGCATTTT.

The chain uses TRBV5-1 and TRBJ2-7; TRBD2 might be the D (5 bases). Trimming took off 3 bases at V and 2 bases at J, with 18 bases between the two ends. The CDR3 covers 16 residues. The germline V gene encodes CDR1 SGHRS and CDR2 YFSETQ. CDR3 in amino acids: CASSSGPGRGAYEQYF. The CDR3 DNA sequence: TGCGCCAGCAGCTCCGGCCCTGGACGGGGAGCCTACGAGCAGTACTTC.

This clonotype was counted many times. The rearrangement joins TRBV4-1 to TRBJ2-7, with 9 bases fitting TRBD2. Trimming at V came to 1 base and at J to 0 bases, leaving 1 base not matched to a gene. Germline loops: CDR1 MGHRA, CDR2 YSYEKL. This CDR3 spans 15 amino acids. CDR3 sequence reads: CASSQGSGSSYEQYF. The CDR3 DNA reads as TGCGCCAGCAGCCAAGGTAGCGGGAGCTCCTACGAGCAGTACTTC.

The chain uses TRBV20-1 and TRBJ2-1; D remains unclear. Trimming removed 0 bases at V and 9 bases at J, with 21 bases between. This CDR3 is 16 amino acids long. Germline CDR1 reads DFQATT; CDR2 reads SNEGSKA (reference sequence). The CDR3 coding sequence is TGCAGTGCTAGAGATCACGGGCGGCAAGGCCGTGGTGAGCAGTTCTTC. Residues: CSARDHGRQGRGEQFF.

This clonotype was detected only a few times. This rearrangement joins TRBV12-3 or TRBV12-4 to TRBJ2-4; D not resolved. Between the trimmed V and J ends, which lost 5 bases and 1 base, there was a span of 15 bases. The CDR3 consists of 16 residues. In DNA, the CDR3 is TGTGCCAGCAGTCCCCCCCGAGTTCGGGCCAAAAACATTCAGTACTTC. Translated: CASSPPRVRAKNIQYF.

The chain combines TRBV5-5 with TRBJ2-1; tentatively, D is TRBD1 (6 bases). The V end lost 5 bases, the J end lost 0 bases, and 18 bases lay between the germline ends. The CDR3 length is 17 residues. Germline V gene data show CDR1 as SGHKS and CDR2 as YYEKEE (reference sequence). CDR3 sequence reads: CASRLTDRSISYNEQFF. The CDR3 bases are TGTGCCAGCAGACTGACCGACAGGTCGATCTCCTACAATGAGCAGTTCTTC.

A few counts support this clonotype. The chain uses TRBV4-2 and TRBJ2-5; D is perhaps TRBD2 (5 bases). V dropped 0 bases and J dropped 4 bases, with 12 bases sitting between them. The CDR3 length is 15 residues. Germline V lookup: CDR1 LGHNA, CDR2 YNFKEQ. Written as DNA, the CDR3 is TGTGCCAGCAGCCAAGAGACGGCTCGGGGAGAGACCCAGTACTTC. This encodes CASSQETARGETQYF.

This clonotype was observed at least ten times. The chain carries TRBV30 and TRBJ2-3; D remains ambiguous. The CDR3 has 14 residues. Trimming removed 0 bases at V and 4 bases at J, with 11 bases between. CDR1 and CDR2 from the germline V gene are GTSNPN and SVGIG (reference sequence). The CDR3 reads CAWSVPPGADTQYF. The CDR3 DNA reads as TGTGCCTGGAGTGTACCCCCGGGCGCAGATACGCAGTATTTT.

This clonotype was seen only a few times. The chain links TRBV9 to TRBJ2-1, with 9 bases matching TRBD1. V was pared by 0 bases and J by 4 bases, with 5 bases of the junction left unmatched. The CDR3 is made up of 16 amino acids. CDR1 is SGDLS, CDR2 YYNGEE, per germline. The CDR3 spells CASSVAGTGSYNEQFF. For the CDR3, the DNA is TGTGCCAGCAGCGTAGCCGGGACAGGGAGTTACAATGAGCAGTTCTTC.

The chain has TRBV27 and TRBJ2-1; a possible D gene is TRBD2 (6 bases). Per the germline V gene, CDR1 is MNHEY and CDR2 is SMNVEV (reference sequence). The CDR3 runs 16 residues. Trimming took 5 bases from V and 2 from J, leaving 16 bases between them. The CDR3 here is CASSDPGDVTYNEQFF. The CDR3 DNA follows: TGTGCCAGCAGTGACCCGGGGGACGTGACCTACAATGAGCAGTTCTTC.

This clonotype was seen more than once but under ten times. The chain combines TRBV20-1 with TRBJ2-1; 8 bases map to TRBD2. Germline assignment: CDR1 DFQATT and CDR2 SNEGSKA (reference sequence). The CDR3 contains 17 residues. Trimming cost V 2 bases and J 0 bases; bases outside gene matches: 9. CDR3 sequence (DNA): TGCAGTGCTAGACCCGGACTAGCCTTAAGCTCCTACAATGAGCAGTTCTTC. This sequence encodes CSARPGLALSSYNEQFF.

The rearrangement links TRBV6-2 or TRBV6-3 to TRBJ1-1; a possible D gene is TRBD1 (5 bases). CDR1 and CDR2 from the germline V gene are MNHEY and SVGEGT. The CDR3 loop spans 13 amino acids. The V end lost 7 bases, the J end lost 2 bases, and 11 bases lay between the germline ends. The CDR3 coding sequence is TGTGCCAGCACAAACAGGACAAACACTGAAGCTTTCTTT. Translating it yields CASTNRTNTEAFF.

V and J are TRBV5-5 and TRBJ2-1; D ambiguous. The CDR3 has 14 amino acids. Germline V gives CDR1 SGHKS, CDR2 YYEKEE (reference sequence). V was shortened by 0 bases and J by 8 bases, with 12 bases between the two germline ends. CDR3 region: CASSLVELVDEQFF. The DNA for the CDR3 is TGTGCCAGCAGCTTGGTAGAATTGGTCGATGAGCAGTTCTTC.

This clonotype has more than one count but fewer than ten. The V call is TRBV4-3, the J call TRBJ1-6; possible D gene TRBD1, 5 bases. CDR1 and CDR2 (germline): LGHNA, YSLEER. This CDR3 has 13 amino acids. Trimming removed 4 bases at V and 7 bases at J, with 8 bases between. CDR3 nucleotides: TGCGCCAGCAGCCTGGGGGGGAATTCACCCCTCCACTTT. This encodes CASSLGGNSPLHF.

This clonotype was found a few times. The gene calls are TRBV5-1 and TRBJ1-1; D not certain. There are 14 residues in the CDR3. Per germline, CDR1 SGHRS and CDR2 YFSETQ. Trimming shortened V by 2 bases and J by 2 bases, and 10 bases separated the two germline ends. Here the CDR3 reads CASSFQTDNTEAFF. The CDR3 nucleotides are TGCGCCAGCAGCTTTCAAACGGATAACACTGAAGCTTTCTTT. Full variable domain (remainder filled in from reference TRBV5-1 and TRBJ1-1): KAGVTQTPRYLIKTRGQQVTLSCSPISGHRSVSWYQQTPGQGLQFLFEYFSETQRNKGNFPGRFSGRQFSNSRSEMNVSTLELGDSALYLCASSFQTDNTEAFFGQGTRLTVV.

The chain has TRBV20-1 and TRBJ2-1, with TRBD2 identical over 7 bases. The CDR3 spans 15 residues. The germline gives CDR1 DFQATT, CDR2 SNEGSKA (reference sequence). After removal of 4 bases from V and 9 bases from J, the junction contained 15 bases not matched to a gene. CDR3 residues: CSAIWGGRISGEQFF. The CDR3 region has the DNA TGCAGTGCTATTTGGGGAGGGAGAATTTCGGGTGAGCAGTTCTTC.

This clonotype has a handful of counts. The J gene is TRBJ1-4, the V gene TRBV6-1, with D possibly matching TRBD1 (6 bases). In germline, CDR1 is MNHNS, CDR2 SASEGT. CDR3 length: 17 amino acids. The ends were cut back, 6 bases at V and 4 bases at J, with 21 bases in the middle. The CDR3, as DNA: TGTGCCAGCAGACCTCTACAGGGACGGAGGATTAATGAAAAACTGTTTTTT. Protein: CASRPLQGRRINEKLFF.

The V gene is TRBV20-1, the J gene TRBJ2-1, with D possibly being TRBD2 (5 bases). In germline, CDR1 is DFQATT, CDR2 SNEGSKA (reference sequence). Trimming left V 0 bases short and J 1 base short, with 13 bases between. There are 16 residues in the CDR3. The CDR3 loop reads CSARDPIASSYNEQFF. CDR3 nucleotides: TGCAGTGCTAGAGATCCCATAGCGAGTTCCTACAATGAGCAGTTCTTC.